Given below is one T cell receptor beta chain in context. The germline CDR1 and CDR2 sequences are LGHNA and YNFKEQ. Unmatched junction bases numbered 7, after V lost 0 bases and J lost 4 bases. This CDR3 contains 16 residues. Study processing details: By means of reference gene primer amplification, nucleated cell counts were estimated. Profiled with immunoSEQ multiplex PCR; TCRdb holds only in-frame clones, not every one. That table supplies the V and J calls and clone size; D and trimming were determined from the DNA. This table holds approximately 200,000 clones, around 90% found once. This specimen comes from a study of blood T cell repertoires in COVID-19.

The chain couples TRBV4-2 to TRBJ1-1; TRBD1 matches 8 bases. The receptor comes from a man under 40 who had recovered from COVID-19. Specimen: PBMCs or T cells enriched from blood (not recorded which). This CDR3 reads CASSQEQQGDVTEAFF. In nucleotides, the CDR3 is TGTGCCAGCAGCCAAGAACAACAGGGGGATGTCACTGAAGCTTTCTTT.